The source of this TCR beta chain is a study of blood T cell repertoires in COVID-19. Study-wide context: From T cells, B-cell-depleted T cells, or PBMCs came the material, which was cDNA or gDNA.

This clone occurred once. CDR3 length: 14 residues. V was pared by 2 bases and J by 4 bases, with 9 bases between. Germline CDR1 is KGHSH and CDR2 is LQKENI. Per the original methods: Nucleated cell counts were estimated from reference gene primer amplification. Profiling relied on immunoSEQ multiplex PCR, and the TCRdb table lists in-frame clones only, not all of them. Clone size and V and J calls were adopted from that table, with D and trimming inferred from the DNA. The sample gives over 300,000 clones, 90% of which show up once; 6.5% is in the top ten. Material: peripheral blood. The receptor was isolated from a man aged 18 to 30 with active or convalescent COVID-19. V and J are TRBV18 and TRBJ1-3; no firm D call. The CDR3 loop is CASSPTVRGNTIYF. In nucleotides, the CDR3 is TGTGCCAGCTCACCAACAGTCCGAGGAAACACCATATATTTT.